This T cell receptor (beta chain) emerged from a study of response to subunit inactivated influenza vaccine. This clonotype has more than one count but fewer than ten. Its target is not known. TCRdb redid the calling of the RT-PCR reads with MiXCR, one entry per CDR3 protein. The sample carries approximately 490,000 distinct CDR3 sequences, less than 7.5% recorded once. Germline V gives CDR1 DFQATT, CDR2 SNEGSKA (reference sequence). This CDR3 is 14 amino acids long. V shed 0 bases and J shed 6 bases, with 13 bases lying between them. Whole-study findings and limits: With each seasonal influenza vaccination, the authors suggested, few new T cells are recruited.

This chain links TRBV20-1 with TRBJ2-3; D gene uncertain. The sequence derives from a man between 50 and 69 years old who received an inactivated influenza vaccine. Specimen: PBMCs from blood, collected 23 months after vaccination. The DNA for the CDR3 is TGCAGTGCTAGAGATGCCCCGAAGAGGGATACGCAGTATTTT. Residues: CSARDAPKRDTQYF.